The sequence of this TCR beta chain was determined in a study of vaccination and CD4 T cells after COVID-19. Overall study: According to the study, participants were given two doses of BNT162b2 or mRNA-1273 vaccine.

Study observations and caveats: Convalescent patients displayed spike mono-reactivity in 304 of 307 vaccine-specific clones.

Treatment defined: roughly 10-day PBMC culture with coronavirus spike peptide pools or control peptides (ViraFEST assay). ViraFEST stimulated the growth of antigen-specific T cells using peptide pools and subsequently profiled their TCRs by sequencing. PBMCs were cultured at two million per well with approximately 10 IU/ml IL-2 and 8 to 10 ug/ml peptide pools. This CDR3 has 13 residues. V dropped 0 bases and J dropped 4 bases, with 6 bases sitting between them. Germline CDR1 SGHVS, CDR2 FNYEAQ. Researchers used the Oncomine TCR Beta short-read assay to sequence DNA from cultured CD4+ T cells. TCRdb re-derived calls from the PCR reads in MiXCR, one entry per CDR3 protein. The sample lists about 15,000 distinct CDR3 sequences; 48% were seen once. This clonotype was observed a few times. The antigen is not known.

The chain couples TRBV7-6 to TRBJ1-1; no definite D call. The sequence derives from a human donor who had recovered from COVID-19. Sequences were obtained from CD4+ T cells from blood, cultured in vitro. In DNA form, the CDR3 reads TGTGCCAGCAGCTTAGCCGAGTTCACTGAAGCTTTCTTT. It codes for CASSLAEFTEAFF.